The 19 T cell receptor beta chains below were found in one sample sequenced in a study of cytomegalovirus exposure and HLA in healthy donors. It was with 60 Vbeta and 13 Jbeta primers that the PCR ran. Repertoires were generated with immunoSEQ multiplex PCR, while TCRdb's copy carries only in-frame clones and drops some. This listing includes 40,000 to 60,000 clones. Sequencing input: PBMCs. Source of these receptors: a female donor in good health and CMV-seronegative.

This CDR3 reads CASSLRGEQYF. The CDR3 DNA follows: TGTGCCAGCAGCCTCAGGGGCGAGCAGTACTTC. The V and J genes are TRBV13 and TRBJ2-7; D is possibly TRBD1 (6 bases). This CDR3 spans 11 amino acids. Between the trimmed V and J ends, which lost 5 bases and 6 bases, there was a span of 8 bases. Looked up from germline, CDR1 is PRHDT and CDR2 is FYEKMQ (reference sequence).

The chain couples TRBV29-1 to TRBJ2-7; 7 bases are shared with TRBD1. The CDR3 runs to 14 residues. J gave up 2 bases and V 3 bases, and 7 bases lay outside the gene matches. The V gene's germline CDR1 is SQVTM and CDR2 ANQGSEA. CDR3 sequence (DNA): TGCAGCGTTGAGCACAGGGGTCAAACCTACGAGCAGTACTTC. Its protein product is CSVEHRGQTYEQYF.

V usage is TRBV29-1 and J usage is TRBJ2-1, with no clear D. V was clipped by 7 bases and J by 4 bases, with 5 bases between them. The CDR3 has 10 residues. Germline V gives CDR1 SQVTM, CDR2 ANQGSEA. The CDR3 here is CSAGYNEQFF. The CDR3 DNA reads TGCAGCGCCGGGTACAATGAGCAGTTCTTC.

The chain uses TRBV5-6 and TRBJ1-2, with 8 bases identical to TRBD1. This CDR3 has 15 residues. Germline lookup yields CDR1 SGHDT and CDR2 YYEEEE. The V segment lost 5 bases and the J segment 4 bases; nucleotides outside the gene matches: 10. CDR3 residues: CASSPAPTGGYGYTF. CDR3 in DNA: TGTGCCAGCAGTCCTGCTCCCACAGGGGGCTATGGCTACACCTTC.

J is TRBJ2-2 and V is TRBV30, with TRBD1 matching over 9 bases. The CDR3 is 15 residues long. CDR1 and CDR2 (germline): GTSNPN, SVGIG (reference sequence). CDR3 DNA sequence: TGTGCTGGCCGGTCCGGACAGGGGTTCACCGGGGAGCTGTTTTTT. Its translation is CAGRSGQGFTGELFF.

This sequence joins TRBV5-1 and TRBJ2-7; D possibly corresponds to TRBD2 (5 bases). V lost 0 bases, J lost 0 bases, and 10 bases lay in between. The CDR3 contains 15 residues. CDR1 and CDR2 (germline): SGHRS, YFSETQ. CDR3 region: CASSLAKGVSYEQYF. As DNA, the CDR3 is TGCGCCAGCAGCTTGGCCAAGGGAGTCTCCTACGAGCAGTACTTC. The whole variable domain, remainder taken from reference TRBV5-1 and TRBJ2-7, is KAGVTQTPRYLIKTRGQQVTLSCSPISGHRSVSWYQQTPGQGLQFLFEYFSETQRNKGNFPGRFSGRQFSNSRSEMNVSTLELGDSALYLCASSLAKGVSYEQYFGPGTRLTVT.

The rearrangement links TRBV30 to TRBJ1-1, with D possibly matching TRBD1 (6 bases). This CDR3 has 16 amino acids. The V gene lost 2 bases and the J gene lost 3 bases, with 19 bases spanning the gap. Germline values: CDR1 GTSNPN, CDR2 SVGIG (reference sequence). The CDR3 here is CAWSHLRTVEDTEAFF. In DNA form, the CDR3 reads TGTGCCTGGAGTCACCTGCGGACAGTTGAGGACACTGAAGCTTTCTTT.

J is TRBJ1-1 and V is TRBV5-1; the D gene is possibly TRBD1 (6 bases). CDR1 and CDR2 from the germline V gene are SGHRS and YFSETQ. The CDR3 sequence is 14 residues long. Trimming took 3 bases from V and 2 from J, leaving 11 bases between them. The chain's CDR3 is CASSSRTDNTEAFF. The CDR3 coding sequence is TGCGCCAGCAGCTCCCGGACAGACAACACTGAAGCTTTCTTT.

This chain links TRBV4-2 with TRBJ2-1; TRBD2 aligns across 12 bases. This CDR3 comprises 16 residues. The trim removed 0 bases at V and 7 bases at J, leaving 4 bases unmatched. In germline, CDR1 is LGHNA, CDR2 YNFKEQ. The CDR3 loop reads CASSQDTSGGPNEQFF. The CDR3 region has the DNA TGTGCCAGCAGCCAAGATACTAGCGGGGGGCCAAATGAGCAGTTCTTC.

The chain recombines TRBV29-1 with TRBJ2-7, with 9 positions matching TRBD1. The germline gives CDR1 SQVTM, CDR2 ANQGSEA. The CDR3 has 13 amino acids. The CDR3 spells CRLCGQGRYEQYF. The CDR3, as DNA: TGCAGACTATGTGGACAGGGGCGCTACGAGCAGTACTTC.

The V call is TRBV19, the J call TRBJ2-1, with D unclear. V shed 7 bases and J shed 0 bases, with 13 bases lying between them. This CDR3 has 15 residues. Germline loops: CDR1 LNHDA, CDR2 SQIVND (reference sequence). The CDR3 sequence: CASMVYLSSYNEQFF. The CDR3, as DNA: TGTGCCAGTATGGTCTACCTTAGCTCCTACAATGAGCAGTTCTTC.

The rearrangement joins TRBV9 to TRBJ1-1; 9 nucleotides agree with TRBD1. Germline assignment: CDR1 SGDLS and CDR2 YYNGEE. The CDR3 has 15 residues. The junction had 8 bases not matched to a gene; V was cut back by 3 bases and J by 5 bases. CDR3 bases: TGTGCCAGCAGCGCTCACAGGGGGCATGTGACTGAAGCTTTCTTT. Amino acid sequence: CASSAHRGHVTEAFF.

The rearrangement joins TRBV29-1 to TRBJ1-4; 7 bases match TRBD1. J gave up 2 bases and V 5 bases, and 5 bases lay outside the gene matches. This CDR3 has 14 residues. Per the germline V gene, CDR1 is SQVTM and CDR2 is ANQGSEA. CDR3 region: CSVPAGGTNEKLFF. The CDR3 region has the DNA TGCAGCGTTCCGGCAGGGGGTACTAATGAAAAACTGTTTTTT.

This chain connects TRBV4-1 to TRBJ2-1; the match to TRBD2 covers 7 bases. The length of the CDR3 is 16 residues. Per germline, CDR1 MGHRA and CDR2 YSYEKL. J gave up 2 bases and V 4 bases, and 8 bases lay outside the gene matches. DNA for the CDR3: TGCGCCAGCAGCCCCCTAGGACTAGTTGCCTACAATGAGCAGTTCTTC. Translated, it gives CASSPLGLVAYNEQFF.

The chain has TRBV6-5 and TRBJ1-1, with a tentative D call TRBD1 (5 bases). The length of the CDR3 is 15 residues. Trimming removed 0 bases at V and 0 bases at J, with 8 bases between. Germline V lookup: CDR1 MNHEY, CDR2 SVGAGI. The CDR3 bases are TGTGCCAGCAGTTACTCGGGGGGATTGAACACTGAAGCTTTCTTT. Amino acids: CASSYSGGLNTEAFF.

V gene TRBV11-3 combines with J gene TRBJ2-7, with D perhaps TRBD2 (7 bases). V lost 2 bases to trimming and J lost 2 bases, with 10 bases between them. The CDR3 sequence is 14 residues long. CDR1 is SGHNT, CDR2 YENEEA, per germline. CDR3 in amino acids: CASSLSGGTYEQYF. The CDR3 nucleotides are TGTGCCAGCAGCTTATCGGGGGGCACCTACGAGCAGTACTTC.

The chain joins TRBV5-6 to TRBJ2-3, with 7 bases fitting TRBD2. Germline lookup yields CDR1 SGHDT and CDR2 YYEEEE. This CDR3 contains 14 residues. V shed 5 bases, J shed 1 base, and the junction held 4 bases outside the gene matches. The CDR3: CASRASGRTDTQYF. The CDR3, as DNA: TGTGCCAGCAGAGCTAGCGGACGCACAGATACGCAGTATTTT.

This chain links TRBV6-1 with TRBJ1-1; TRBD1 matches at 7 bases. The CDR3 is 14 residues long. The germline V gene has CDR1 MNHNS and CDR2 SASEGT. Germline trimming cut 7 bases from V and 1 base from J; bases unmatched to any gene: 6. This chain's CDR3 is CASNEAGGNTEAFF. CDR3 bases: TGTGCCAGCAATGAGGCAGGGGGGAACACTGAAGCTTTCTTT.

V is TRBV7-2 and J is TRBJ2-7; 9 nucleotides align to TRBD2. The CDR3 is 15 amino acids. Germline V CDR1 and CDR2: SGHTA, FQGNSA. Trimming cost V 2 bases and J 7 bases; bases outside gene matches: 9. The CDR3: CASSLKGGGAGEQYF. The CDR3 DNA reads as TGTGCCAGCAGCTTAAAAGGCGGGGGGGCAGGGGAGCAGTACTTC.